This T cell receptor beta chain originates from a study of OX40 agonist ivuxolimab in advanced cancers. On the study more broadly: One hepatocellular carcinoma and a couple of cutaneous melanoma patients partially responded. Notes on the study in general: Partial responders at 0.1-3.0 mg/kg had among the lowest clonal expansion.

As to this clone: Its antigen is as yet unknown.

The method was immunoSEQ multiplex PCR; TCRdb's version includes in-frame clones alone and lacks a portion of them. In the table there are 48,000 or so clones, around 86% of which are singletons. This receptor was identified in an adult with an advanced solid tumor such as melanoma, head and neck, liver or kidney cancer. The material sequenced was CD4+ or CD8+ T cells sorted from blood, taken in a trial of the OX40 agonist ivuxolimab.

The CDR3 reads CASKSAPGLADYEQYF. The CDR3 DNA is TGCGCCAGCAAGAGCGCACCGGGACTAGCTGATTACGAGCAGTACTTC. The V and J genes are TRBV5-1 and TRBJ2-7; 9 bases agree with TRBD2. Germline trimming cut 6 bases from V and 4 bases from J; bases unmatched to any gene: 14. Germline CDR1 SGHRS, CDR2 YFSETQ. This CDR3 is 16 amino acids long.